This T cell receptor (beta chain) is drawn from a study of blood T cell repertoires in COVID-19. Whole-study context: There were acute and convalescent COVID-19 samples, and they came from the United States, Italy and Spain. PBMCs, B-cell-depleted T cells, or T cells provided the cDNA or gDNA that made up the material.

This clone came up once. The CDR3 is made up of 13 amino acids. Per germline, CDR1 MRHNA and CDR2 SNTAGT. V was clipped by 3 bases and J by 9 bases, with 9 bases between them. In the original processing: Reference gene primer amplification gave nucleated cell count estimates. The assay was immunoSEQ multiplex PCR, and TCRdb's table has in-frame clones only and misses some. That table furnishes V, J and clone size, whereas the DNA furnished D and trimming. The sample holds some 170,000 clones, roughly 80% seen once. This sequence originates from a woman in her seventies with acute or convalescent COVID-19. The sequenced material came from peripheral blood. The rearrangement uses TRBV6-4 and TRBJ1-6; D remains unclear. The CDR3 loop reads CASSEAPGSPLHF. CDR3 DNA: TGTGCCAGCAGTGAAGCCCCGGGTTCACCCCTCCACTTT.